These T cell receptor beta chains were read from a single sample in a study of T cell changes during pregnancy in multiple sclerosis. The table came from immunoSEQ multiplex PCR; TCRdb's copy has only in-frame clones and leaves some out. Counted here are about 59,000 clones, over 90% occurring once; the ten biggest clones make up roughly 2.5%. Sequencing was performed on CD8+ T cells from peripheral blood mononuclear cells, taken in the third trimester of pregnancy. These receptor sequences come from a female donor with multiple sclerosis, enrolled in a pregnancy study. CDR3s include the opening cysteine and the closing phenylalanine or tryptophan. A D gene is named only where the DNA matches it firmly. A clone size is listed for some rows: how often the clone was seen (once, few, many), or a class if it is expanded.

TRBV5-1,TRBJ2-1,NA,NA,TGCGCCAGCAAGTTAGAGGTTTCGGGAGACAGATTGTTCTTC,CASKLEVSGDRLFF
TRBV2,TRBJ2-1,TRBD2,NA,TGTGCCAGCAGAGCGCCGGGACTAGCGGGAGGGCCTGAGGTCTTC,CASRAPGLAGGPEVF
TRBV23-1,TRBJ1-2,NA,once,TGCGCCAGCAGTCAAAATCGCCGCCGGCGACAAGGTAATGGCTACACCTTC,CASSQNRRRRQGNGYTF
TRBV5-8,TRBJ2-1,NA,NA,TGTGCCAGCAGTGATTCTTTGACAGTTTCCTACAATGAGCAGTTCTTC,CASSDSLTVSYNEQFF
TRBV28,TRBJ1-2,TRBD1,once,TGTGCCAGCAGTCCGCCGACAGGGGAATTACTAGGCTACACCTTC,CASSPPTGELLGYTF
TRBV5-5,TRBJ2-4,NA,NA,TGTGCCAGCAGCTTTACAGACATTCAGTACTTC,CASSFTDIQYF
TRBV6-1,TRBJ2-3,NA,NA,TGTGCCAGCAGTGAAGCGCCGACAGGCACAGATACGCAGTATTTT,CASSEAPTGTDTQYF
TRBV15,TRBJ1-4,NA,NA,TGTGCCACCAGCTTTGCCCTTAGTGAAAAACTGTTTTTT,CATSFALSEKLFF
TRBV28,TRBJ2-3,TRBD2,NA,TGTGCCAGCAGTTTGCCGGGAGCGGGAGGGTGGTCGTTGGACACAGATACGCAGTATTTT,CASSLPGAGGWSLDTDTQYF
TRBV2,TRBJ2-7,TRBD1,once,TGTGCCAGCAGAGAGGACAGGAGCTCCTACGAGCAGTACTTC,CASREDRSSYEQYF